This TCR beta chain was observed in a study of cytomegalovirus exposure and HLA in healthy donors (dated by TCRdb to between 2016 and 2019). Describing the broader study: An earlier analysis of roughly 570 of the donors reported 276 Gb of sequence data and 117 million unique TCR beta sequences obtained from around 190 million T cells. HLA typing covered class I and class II loci at four-digit resolution. The number of typed donors differed by locus: 629-630 for A, B, C, DRB1 and DQB1; some 500 for DQA1; roughly 600 for DPA1; and about 450 for DPB1. Genome-wide SNP genotypes for about three fifths of the roughly 670 donors were used in a later genetic analysis, which treated that subset as a discovery cohort. In a later analysis, previously published TCR beta repertoires from several hundred donors were re-analyzed and high-resolution HLA genotyping was added so that TCR occurrence patterns could be studied. Because of strong linkage in the cohort, roughly five DR-DQ haplotypes were treated as single units for association and clustering. An early release that covered more than 550 HLA-typed donors contained around 330 gigabases of sequencing data and 70 million to 100 million unique TCR sequences. Of the 398 genotyped donors, around 81% fell in the genetic ancestry cluster associated with self-reported Caucasian donors. High-throughput TCR immunosequencing, statistical association of individual TCRs with disease status, and machine learning were combined to predict cytomegalovirus infection status. The study profiled the T cell repertoires of under 700 subjects by immunosequencing and related them to cytomegalovirus serostatus. The study aimed to test whether signatures of past pathogen exposure could be identified by cataloging public T cell receptors. Along with the roughly 670-subject first cohort, a separate validation cohort of over a hundred different subjects was used. Rather than using new phenotypic data, the later analysis identified candidate immune exposures from TCR beta sequences and from how often those sequences occurred across donors. Every repertoire in the discovery cohort had been generated on one and the same sequencing platform. To decide whether each TCR beta V gene segment behaved as functional or pseudogenic, an earlier analysis of approximately 590 of the donors relied on high-throughput TCR beta sequencing. Among some 400 genotyped donors of the cohort, an average of approximately 230,000 unique TCR beta nucleotide sequences were sequenced per donor, roughly a sixth of them non-productive. Donor age, sex, ethnicity and CMV serostatus were compiled together with the repertoire data. Study-wide findings and limitations: Sequencing depth was assumed to be roughly uniform across donors in the presence/absence analyses, though that assumption may not hold. Cytomegalovirus status was reported to be diagnosed by the classifier with high specificity and sensitivity in both the original and validation cohorts. CMV serostatus was the only immune exposure information available for the cohort. Some IMGT-functional V segments, including TRBV6-2 and TRBV6-3, could not be told apart with the 87-base-pair reads, so those segments were excluded. In a later analysis, several top co-occurrence clusters were reported to appear linked to parvovirus B19, influenza, CMV and Epstein-Barr virus. The earlier analysis of about 600 of the donors excluded fewer than 20 rarely observed V segments, including chromosome 9 orphons, because counts were too low. A further reported finding was that TCR beta sequences accurately predicted the HLA-A and HLA-B alleles for most subjects in the first cohort. V-gene and J-gene trimming of TCR beta chains was associated with a missense DCLRE1C variant in a later genetic analysis, and the association was replicated in an independent cohort. A later analysis found that TCR association rates varied across HLA loci, with DRB1 alleles showing the most associated TCRs and HLA-C alleles the fewest. The cohort was sequenced for TCR beta chains only, and without alpha or paired-chain data the features that could be detected were limited. A cluster of highly shared sequence variants was judged likely to represent a technical artifact of the sequencing pipeline. According to a later genetic analysis, donors in an Asian-associated ancestry cluster had fewer N-insertions in productive TCRs than the approximately 700-donor mean. Linkage disequilibrium might explain the correlated functional status among segregating V segments, but an unknown experimental factor could not be excluded. In the study, roughly 160 TCR beta chains were listed as associated with cytomegalovirus. Most TCR sequences were observed very rarely across donors, whereas some public TCRs were present in many individuals. Three of the identified cytomegalovirus-associated TCR beta chains were confirmed in vitro to be specific for cytomegalovirus antigens. At a false discovery rate of 0.05, a later analysis linked some 17,000 TCR beta sequences to specific HLA alleles. In an earlier analysis of around 600 of the donors, most TCR beta V segments appeared in productive rearrangements about 87% or about 30% of the time, broadly matching IMGT annotations. According to the authors, the approach could potentially be generalized to other disease states and immunological phenotypes. Strong co-occurrence of HLA alleles, especially DR and DQ, made assigning TCR associations to individual alleles difficult. Compared with equally common non-associated chains, HLA-associated TCR beta chains in a later analysis were more clonally expanded and had lower generation probabilities. Because HLA typing was missing for some donors at each locus, association tests included only the typed subset. In a later analysis, most CMV-associated TCR beta chains were found to appear HLA-restricted, with HLA associations seemingly driven largely by CMV exposure.

CDR1 and CDR2, per the germline V gene (reference sequence), are SEHNR and FQNEAQ. The germline V and J ends show losses of 5 bases and 6 bases respectively, and no gene match explains 5 bases of the junction. The CDR3, from cysteine to phenylalanine, totals 14 residues. Here the CDR3 DNA is all that survives: 42 bases in frame from base 1. The cohort was made up of approximately 670 healthy bone marrow donors. Cohort members were all nominally healthy when sampled, although unrecorded immune exposures were likely present. The donor was CMV seronegative and belonged to the group of 352 seronegative cohort members. A peripheral blood sample was collected from each donor, and TCR beta sequencing was performed on peripheral blood mononuclear cells. Genomic DNA was extracted from the blood cell samples with the Qiagen DNeasy Blood Extraction Kit. With respect to this clone: Its antigen is not yet known. Per-base qualities were not stored, and no clone one base away is much larger.

Libraries were made using the immunoSEQ multiplex PCR assay. For the multiplex PCR, a mixture combining 60 forward primers for TCR Vbeta segments and 13 reverse primers for TCR Jbeta segments was used. The CDR3 region of rearranged TCR beta genes was amplified from genomic DNA by a multiplex PCR assay. Amplified TCR beta libraries were sequenced as 87-base-pair reads on the Illumina HiSeq System. The study's own analysis went as follows. A later analysis tallied 70 million to 100 million unique TCR beta chains across the 666 repertoires, and around 9.9 million of those chains were shared by two or more donors. To remove PCR and sequencing errors, raw reads were error-corrected and collapsed into unique sequences using a nearest-neighbor algorithm that merged closely related sequences. Alignment of CDR3 sequences to IMGT reference sequences was used to assign V, D and J gene segments. For a sequence to be retained, a match of at least six nucleotides was required to both a V gene segment and a J gene segment. A rearrangement was called productive if the CDR3 had no stop codons and remained in frame with V and J, and every other rearrangement was called non-productive. CDR3 was defined by IMGT convention, running from the second conserved V-encoded cysteine to the conserved J-encoded phenylalanine. Sequences without an unambiguous match to a single V gene segment were excluded from the earlier analysis of 587 of the donors. In an earlier analysis of about 590 of the donors, a V segment was called functional when productive rearrangements were above 56.7%, and segregating when the standard deviation between donors exceeded 5%. A statistical classification framework was built for diagnosing cytomegalovirus status from the catalog of TCR beta chain sequences. In a later analysis, TCR nucleotide sequences were compared against IMGT/GENE-DB human TR gene sequences so that V and J genes could be assigned. In a later analysis, CDR3 sequences and most-parsimonious VDJ recombination scenarios were assigned using the TCRdist pipeline. A later analysis defined each TCR beta chain by its CDR3 amino acid sequence plus V-gene family, and excluded reads lacking a unique V-gene family. In a later analysis, 450 to 600 highly shared, low-generation-probability nucleotide sequences were removed to address suspected cross-contamination and a sequencing artifact. In a later analysis, a clonal expansion index for each public chain was calculated from normalized within-repertoire ranks of inferred template counts. A later analysis computed generation probabilities with a VDJ recombination model fitted to out-of-frame rearrangements, and checked the results against IGoR. In a later analysis, hypergeometric tests were used to score TCR-TCR, TCR-HLA and TCR-CMV co-occurrence, with a repertoire-size bias correction applied to TCR pairs. A later analysis estimated false discovery rates by permuting HLA or CMV assignments 20 times. In a later analysis, co-occurring TCRs were grouped using DBSCAN, with TCRdist sequence similarity added in when clustering inside HLA-allele-positive subsets. Repertoires with fewer than 30,000 or more than 120,000 public chains were left out of co-occurrence clustering, as were about 5 repertoires with anomalous nucleotide sharing. Drawn from immuneACCESS, this table holds only the in-frame rearrangements with V and J called that TCRdb kept. Clones are partly lost; checked studies trace under half to an unresolved V gene and leave the rest unexplained. The DNA gave D and trimming, while V, J and clone size come from that table. Recorded for this sample are more than 100,000 clones; less than 85% of them occurred a single time. The top ten clonotypes cover about 1.6% of the sample.

The chain uses TRBV7-9 and TRBJ2-7; a stretch of 12 junction bases matches TRBD2. This receptor was obtained from a man aged 35-49 years in good health and CMV-seronegative. Sequencing was done on a sample of PBMCs. The CDR3 here reads CASSGLAGRGEQYF. The DNA is TGTGCCAGCAGCGGACTAGCGGGACGGGGCGAGCAGTACTTC.